Shown below are 10 T cell receptor beta chains from a single sample sequenced in a study of blood T cell repertoires in COVID-19. This table comes from immunoSEQ multiplex PCR, and its TCRdb copy is limited to in-frame clones, with some not included. Of about 290,000 clones listed, around 92% were seen once; the top ten hold 11%. Material for sequencing was peripheral blood. The receptors shown here come from a woman aged 25 to 39 with COVID-19, enrolled during active disease.

The rearrangement uses TRBV18 and TRBJ2-5; D may be TRBD2 (6 bases). Germline CDR1 KGHSH, CDR2 LQKENI. This CDR3 is built from 15 residues. V lost 3 bases and J lost 5, with 16 bases in between. CDR3 nucleotide sequence: TGTGCCAGCTCACCCCTCCAGGGAGGCTTGGAGACCCAGTACTTC. Translating gives CASSPLQGGLETQYF. Complete variable domain (other parts from reference TRBV18 and TRBJ2-5): NAGVMQNPRHLVRRRGQEARLRCSPMKGHSHVYWYRQLPEEGLKFMVYLQKENIIDESGMPKERFSAEFPKEGPSILRIQQVVRGDSAAYFCASSPLQGGLETQYFGPGTRLLVL.

This rearrangement joins TRBV11-2 to TRBJ1-2; D is perhaps TRBD1 (5 bases). V was cut by 3 bases and J by 6 bases, with 8 bases left in between. Germline values: CDR1 SGHAT, CDR2 FQNNGV. The CDR3 is 12 amino acids. CDR3 loop: CASSLGGNGYTF. The CDR3 DNA reads as TGTGCCAGCAGCTTGGGGGGGAATGGCTACACCTTC.

The CDR3 protein is CASSIGAYRADGYGYTF. DNA for the CDR3: TGTGCCAGTAGTATCGGAGCGTACAGGGCCGATGGGTATGGCTACACCTTC. J is TRBJ1-2 and V is TRBV19; tentative D call: TRBD1 (6 bases). V was cut by 3 bases and J by 5 bases, with 22 bases left in between. The CDR3 runs 17 residues. Germline CDR1 is LNHDA and CDR2 is SQIVND (reference sequence). Combining the CDR3 with reference TRBV19 and TRBJ1-2 gives the whole variable domain DGGITQSPKYLFRKEGQNVTLSCEQNLNHDAMYWYRQDPGQGLRLIYYSQIVNDFQKGDIAEGYSVSREKKESFPLTVTSAQKNPTAFYLCASSIGAYRADGYGYTFGSGTRLTVV.

The rearrangement uses TRBV7-9 and TRBJ1-2, with no clear D. CDR1 is SEHNR, CDR2 FQNEAQ, per germline (reference sequence). CDR3 size: 13 residues. Trimming removed 1 base at V and 11 bases at J, with 14 bases between. This chain's CDR3 is CASSLGGSHRYTF. In DNA form, the CDR3 reads TGTGCCAGCAGCTTAGGAGGGTCCCACCGTTACACCTTC.

This rearrangement joins TRBV4-1 to TRBJ1-1; D is perhaps TRBD1 (5 bases). The length of the CDR3 is 14 residues. From germline, CDR1 is MGHRA and CDR2 YSYEKL. The V end was cut by 3 bases, the J end by 2 bases, with 10 bases between. The CDR3 loop reads CASSHMDTNTEAFF. DNA for the CDR3: TGCGCCAGCAGCCACATGGACACCAACACTGAAGCTTTCTTT.

V is TRBV7-9 and J is TRBJ1-2; D not certain. This CDR3 is built from 16 residues. V shed 2 bases and J shed 1 base, with 14 bases lying between them. Germline V gives CDR1 SEHNR, CDR2 FQNEAQ (reference sequence). The CDR3 DNA follows: TGTGCCAGCAGCTTAAGTTGGTCAACATATAACTATGGCTACACCTTC. Its protein product is CASSLSWSTYNYGYTF.

At least ten counts were recorded for this clone. At the DNA level, this CDR3 is encoded by other sequences in the same sample as well. J is TRBJ1-2 and V is TRBV18, with D unclear. V lost 0 bases and J lost 2, with 10 bases in between. Per the germline V gene, CDR1 is KGHSH and CDR2 is LQKENI. The CDR3 extends over 15 amino acids. CDR3 sequence: CASSPPAGTNYGYTF. The DNA for the CDR3 is TGTGCCAGCTCACCACCGGCAGGCACCAACTATGGCTACACCTTC.

The table lists this clone with a few counts. The chain links TRBV19 to TRBJ1-2; a weak D match, TRBD1 (6 bases). The CDR3 covers 13 residues. The V and J ends lost 5 bases and 4 bases respectively, with 11 bases between them. Germline V gene sequence: CDR1 LNHDA, CDR2 SQIVND (reference sequence). CDR3 nucleotide sequence: TGTGCCAGTAGTCCGCTGACAGGCTATGGCTACACCTTC. Amino acid sequence: CASSPLTGYGYTF.

The chain has TRBV5-1 and TRBJ1-2; the D is unclear. Deletions cut 0 bases from V and 5 bases from J, with 11 bases between. CDR3 length: 14 amino acids. Germline V gene lookup returns CDR1 SGHRS and CDR2 YFSETQ. CDR3 nucleotides: TGCGCCAGCAGCTTGGAGGGAGCGGAGTATGGCTACACCTTC. It codes for CASSLEGAEYGYTF.

V usage is TRBV5-1 and J usage is TRBJ2-7; tentative D call: TRBD2 (6 bases). The V gene's germline CDR1 is SGHRS and CDR2 YFSETQ. V lost 2 bases, J lost 1 base, and 10 bases lay in between. This CDR3 spans 14 amino acids. The CDR3 protein is CASSFAGRSYEQYF. CDR3 DNA sequence: TGCGCCAGCAGCTTCGCCGGGAGATCCTACGAGCAGTACTTC.